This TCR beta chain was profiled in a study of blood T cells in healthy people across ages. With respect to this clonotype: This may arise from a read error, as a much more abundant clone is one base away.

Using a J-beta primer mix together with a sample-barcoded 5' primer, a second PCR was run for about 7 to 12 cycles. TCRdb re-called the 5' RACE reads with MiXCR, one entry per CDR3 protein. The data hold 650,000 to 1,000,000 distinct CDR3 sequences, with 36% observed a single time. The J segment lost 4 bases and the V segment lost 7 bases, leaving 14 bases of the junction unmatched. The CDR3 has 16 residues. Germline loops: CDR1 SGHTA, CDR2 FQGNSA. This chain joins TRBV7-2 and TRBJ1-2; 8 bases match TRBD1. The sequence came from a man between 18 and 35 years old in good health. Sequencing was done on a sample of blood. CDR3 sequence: CASIPRGAGGPYGYTF. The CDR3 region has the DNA TGTGCCAGCATCCCTAGGGGGGCAGGGGGCCCCTATGGCTACACCTTC.